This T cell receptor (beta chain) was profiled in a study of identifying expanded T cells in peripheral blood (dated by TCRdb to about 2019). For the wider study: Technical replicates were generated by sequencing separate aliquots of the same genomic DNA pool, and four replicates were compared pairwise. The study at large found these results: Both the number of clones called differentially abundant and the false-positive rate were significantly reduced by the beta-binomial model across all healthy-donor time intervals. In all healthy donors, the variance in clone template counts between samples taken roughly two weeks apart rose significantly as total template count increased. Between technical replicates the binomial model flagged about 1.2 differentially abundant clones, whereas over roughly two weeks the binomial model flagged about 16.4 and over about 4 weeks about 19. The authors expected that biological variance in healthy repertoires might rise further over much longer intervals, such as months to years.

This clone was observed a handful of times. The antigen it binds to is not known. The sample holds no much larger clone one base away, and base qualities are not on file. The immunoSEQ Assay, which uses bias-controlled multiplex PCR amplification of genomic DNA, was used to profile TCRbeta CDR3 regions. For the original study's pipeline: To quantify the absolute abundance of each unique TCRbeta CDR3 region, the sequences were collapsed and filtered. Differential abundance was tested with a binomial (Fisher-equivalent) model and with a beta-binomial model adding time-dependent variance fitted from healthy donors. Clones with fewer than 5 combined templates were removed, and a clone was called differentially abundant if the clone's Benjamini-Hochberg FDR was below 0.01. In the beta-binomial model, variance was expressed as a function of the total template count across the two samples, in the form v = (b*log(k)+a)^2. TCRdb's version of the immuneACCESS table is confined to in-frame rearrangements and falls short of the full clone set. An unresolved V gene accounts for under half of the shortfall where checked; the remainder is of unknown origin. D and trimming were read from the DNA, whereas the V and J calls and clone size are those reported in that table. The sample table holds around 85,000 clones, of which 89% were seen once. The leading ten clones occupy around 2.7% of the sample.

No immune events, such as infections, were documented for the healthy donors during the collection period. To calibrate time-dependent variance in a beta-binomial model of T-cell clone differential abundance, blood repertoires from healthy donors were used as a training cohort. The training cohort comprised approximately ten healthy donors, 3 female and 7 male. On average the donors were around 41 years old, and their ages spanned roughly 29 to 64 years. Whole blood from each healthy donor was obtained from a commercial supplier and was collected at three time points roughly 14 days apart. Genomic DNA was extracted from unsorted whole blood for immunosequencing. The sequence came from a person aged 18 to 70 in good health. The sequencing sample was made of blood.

Here the CDR3 is given as CASSGTANSPLHF. In nucleotides, the sequence is TGTGCCAGCAGTGGGACAGCGAATTCACCCCTCCACTTT. The chain joins TRBV2 to TRBJ1-6; the D gene is possibly TRBD1, with 6 bases matching. The V end loses 4 bases and the J end loses 7 bases, and a stretch of 8 bases separates them. The CDR3 sequence holds 13 residues, the cysteine and phenylalanine included. Just the 39-base CDR3 DNA is kept, in frame starting at base 1. Reading the germline V gene gives CDR1 SNHLY and CDR2 FYNNEI.